This T cell receptor beta chain was documented in a study of blood T cell repertoires in COVID-19 (dated by TCRdb to 2020 to 2022). Regarding the research as a whole: Samples covering the acute and convalescent phases of COVID-19 were provided by collaborators in the United States, Italy and Spain. The material from the prospective study consisted of cDNA or gDNA derived from T cells, B-cell-depleted T cells, or PBMCs. The dataset comprised deeply sampled blood TCRbeta repertoires from subjects exposed to, actively infected with, or recovered from COVID-19. The repertoires were released in a freely available public database meant as a resource for research on the immune response to SARS-CoV-2. Samples were obtained from the ongoing ImmuneRACE study (first 160 participants) and from about 1,300 subjects provided by 6 global collaborators. Nearly every sample came with metadata listing a de-identified subject ID, COVID-19 status, age in years and sex. Where available, HLA class I and class II types were obtained from metadata supplied by the sample provider rather than from assay-based typing. Study-wide conclusions, independent of this receptor: How much clinical and demographic metadata was included differed by source and by participant, and the metadata was provided uncurated.

The immunoSEQ Assay, a bias-controlled multiplex PCR, was used to amplify TCRbeta CDR3 regions from genomic DNA. Concerning the study's data processing: The number of nucleated cells in each sample was estimated from the amplification of reference gene primers within the assay. Sequence reads were collapsed and filtered to measure the absolute abundance of every unique TCRbeta CDR3 rearrangement. Productive Simpson clonality was computed per sample as the square root of Simpson's diversity index over productive rearrangements. TCRdb stores this immuneACCESS table with in-frame sequences only. Part of the clones is absent; in the studies checked, under half of the shortfall reflects unresolved V genes, and no reason is known for the rest. The V and J calls and clone size come from that table; D and trimming were worked out from the DNA. For this sample there are 200,000 to 300,000 clones; about 87% appear just once. Of the sample, roughly 2.5% is held by the ten largest clones.

Unmatched junction bases come to 5, with V trimmed by 3 bases and J by 4 bases. Looking up the germline V gene yields CDR1 SGDLS and CDR2 YYNGEE. Its CDR3 holds 14 amino acids, cysteine through phenylalanine. Only the CDR3 DNA is retained, 42 bases long and in frame from the first base. Participants in the prospective study were aged roughly 18 to 100 years, lived in 24 United States geographic areas, and enrolled through a virtual design. To assign participants to cohorts, the prospective study relied on clinical history that participants themselves reported in a screening survey and a study questionnaire. In the prospective study, mobile phlebotomists collected whole blood, serum and a nasopharyngeal or oropharyngeal swab from each participant. Participants in the prospective study had the option to provide additional blood draws and questionnaires over a roughly 2-month period. Prospective study blood samples were shipped either frozen or at room temperature before DNA extraction.

Of note for this clone: The clone's antigen remains unknown. No much larger clone is present one base from it, and per-base qualities are unavailable.

The sequence links TRBV9 to TRBJ2-3; TRBD2 matches 7 bases in the middle. This TCR was recovered from a middle-aged woman with acute COVID-19. Specimen: PBMCs or T cells enriched from blood (not recorded which). The CDR3 has the sequence CASSELTSADTQYF. The nucleotides read TGTGCCAGCAGCGAGCTTACTAGCGCAGATACGCAGTATTTT.